These 5 T cell receptor beta chains were sequenced from one sample in a study of regulatory T cells in long-lasting Graves disease. With iRepertoire HTBI primers and Arm-PCR of CDR3 regions, TCR beta libraries were built. TCRdb re-called the multiplex PCR reads with MiXCR, one entry per CDR3 protein. The sample lists 450,000 to 600,000 distinct CDR3 sequences, about a sixth occurring once. Time point reported: newly diagnosed GD, antithyroid drugs for less than 3 months. PBMCs provided the RNA from which the TCR library was made. These data were also filed under a second study, of T cells in Graves' hyperthyroidism and ophthalmopathy.

Sequencing used peripheral blood mononuclear cells (PBMCs), obtained at new diagnosis, from a patient treated with antithyroid drugs. These receptors were taken from a man aged 40-49 years with Graves disease.

V is TRBV2 and J is TRBJ2-1; 10 bases map to TRBD1. The V gene's germline CDR1 is SNHLY and CDR2 FYNNEI. V trimming: 5 bases; J trimming: 8 bases; junction bases outside the gene matches: 33. CDR3 length: 23 residues. The CDR3 loop reads CASSTWGQGSSPPLAVSDYEQFF. Here the CDR3 DNA reads TGTGCCAGCAGTACCTGGGGACAGGGGTCCTCTCCTCCCCTAGCGGTCTCCGACTATGAGCAGTTCTTC. The full variable domain, rest sourced from reference TRBV2 and TRBJ2-1, is EPEVTQTPSHQVTQMGQEVILRCVPISNHLYFYWYRQILGQKVEFLVSFYNNEISEKSEIFDDQFSVERPDGSNFTLKIRSTKLEDSAMYFCASSTWGQGSSPPLAVSDYEQFFGPGTRLTVL.

The sample holds many counts of this clonotype. This chain joins TRBV5-1 and TRBJ2-7, with TRBD2 identical over 8 bases. Germline loops: CDR1 SGHRS, CDR2 YFSETQ. This CDR3 comprises 14 residues. Trimming cost V 5 bases and J 4 bases; bases outside gene matches: 8. The chain's CDR3 is CASSVTGLAYEQYF. The CDR3 DNA reads TGCGCCAGCAGTGTGACCGGACTAGCATACGAGCAGTACTTC.

This clonotype appeared a few times. V usage is TRBV20-1 and J usage is TRBJ2-7; 11 bases align to TRBD2. Per the germline V gene, CDR1 is DFQATT and CDR2 is SNEGSKA (reference sequence). This CDR3 has 14 residues. J was trimmed by 3 bases and V by 6 bases; bases with no gene match: 7. The CDR3: CSAPPGTSGYEQYF. The CDR3, as DNA: TGCAGTGCCCCCCCCGGGACTAGCGGCTACGAGCAGTACTTC.

This clonotype was seen many times. V gene TRBV5-5 combines with J gene TRBJ2-1, with 9 nucleotides matching TRBD2. V dropped 3 bases and J dropped 5; count of bases not matched to a gene: 9. CDR1 and CDR2 from the germline V gene are SGHKS and YYEKEE (reference sequence). CDR3 length: 16 residues. The CDR3 sequence is CASSSVWPSGDNEQFF. CDR3 in DNA: TGTGCCAGCAGCTCGGTGTGGCCTAGCGGGGACAATGAGCAGTTCTTC.

As to this clonotype: The missing conserved phenylalanine or tryptophan at the end of this CDR3 makes a read error likely. The limits of the CDR3 on the DNA are not certain, so only TCRdb's listed CDR3 is given. This chain links TRBV6-2 or TRBV6-3 with TRBJ2-4; TRBD2 is the table's D call and was not checked against the DNA. With termini counted, the CDR3 has 16 amino acids. Germline V gives CDR1 MNHEY, CDR2 SVGEGT. CDR3: CASSLRDMKETQYFGP.